This paragraph reports one T cell receptor (beta chain). Profiling relied on immunoSEQ multiplex PCR, and the TCRdb table lists in-frame clones only, not all of them. The table includes some 190,000 clones, 85% to 90% detected once. This sample was taken from a study of blood T cell repertoires in COVID-19. The CDR3 extends over 16 amino acids. Germline CDR1 is MNHEY and CDR2 is SMNVEV (reference sequence). V was clipped by 3 bases and J by 3 bases; unmatched bases: 7. Sequencing was carried out using peripheral blood. This chain joins TRBV27 and TRBJ2-7; 11 bases match TRBD2. The source of this sequence is a man in his late teens or twenties with active or convalescent COVID-19. CDR3 protein: CASSFGASGRFYEQYF. The CDR3 DNA reads as TGTGCCAGCAGTTTCGGGGCTAGCGGGAGGTTCTACGAGCAGTACTTC.